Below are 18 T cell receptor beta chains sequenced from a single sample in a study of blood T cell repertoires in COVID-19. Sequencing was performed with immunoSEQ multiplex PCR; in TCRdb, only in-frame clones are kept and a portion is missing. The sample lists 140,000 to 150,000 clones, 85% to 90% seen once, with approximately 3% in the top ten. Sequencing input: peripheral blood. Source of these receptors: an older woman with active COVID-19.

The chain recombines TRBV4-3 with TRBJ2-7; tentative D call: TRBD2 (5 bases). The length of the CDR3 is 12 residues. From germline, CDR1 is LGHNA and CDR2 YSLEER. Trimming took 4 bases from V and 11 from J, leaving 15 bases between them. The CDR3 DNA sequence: TGCGCCAGCAGCCGAAGACTAAATGGGAAGTACTTC. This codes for CASSRRLNGKYF.

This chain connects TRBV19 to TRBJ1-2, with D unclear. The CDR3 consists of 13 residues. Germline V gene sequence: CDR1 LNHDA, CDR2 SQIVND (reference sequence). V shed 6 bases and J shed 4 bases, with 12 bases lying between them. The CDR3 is CASSGTRGYGYTF. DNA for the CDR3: TGTGCCAGTAGCGGAACGCGGGGCTATGGCTACACCTTC.

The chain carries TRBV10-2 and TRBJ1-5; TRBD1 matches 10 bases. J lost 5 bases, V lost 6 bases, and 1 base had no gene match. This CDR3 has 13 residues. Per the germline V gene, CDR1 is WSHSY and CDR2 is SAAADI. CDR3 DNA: TGCGCCAGCAGGACAGGGGGCGATCAGCCCCAGCATTTT. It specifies CASRTGGDQPQHF.

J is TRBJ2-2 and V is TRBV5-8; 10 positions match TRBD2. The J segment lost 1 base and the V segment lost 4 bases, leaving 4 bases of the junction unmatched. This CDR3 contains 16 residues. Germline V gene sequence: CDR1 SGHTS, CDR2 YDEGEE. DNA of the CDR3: TGTGCCAGCAGCCACATAGCGGGAGGGAACACCGGGGAGCTGTTTTTT. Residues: CASSHIAGGNTGELFF.

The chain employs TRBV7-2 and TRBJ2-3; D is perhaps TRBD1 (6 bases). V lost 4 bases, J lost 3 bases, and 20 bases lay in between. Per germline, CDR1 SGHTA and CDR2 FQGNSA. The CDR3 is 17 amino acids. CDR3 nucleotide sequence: TGTGCCAGCAGCTCAACTACAGGGAGTATTGAAACAGATACGCAGTATTTT. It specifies CASSSTTGSIETDTQYF.

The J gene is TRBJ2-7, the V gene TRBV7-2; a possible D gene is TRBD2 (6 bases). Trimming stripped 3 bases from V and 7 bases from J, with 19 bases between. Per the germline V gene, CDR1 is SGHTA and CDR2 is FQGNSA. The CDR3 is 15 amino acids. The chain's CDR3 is CASSFDRTGALEQYF. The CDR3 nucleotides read TGTGCCAGCAGCTTTGACCGTACGGGAGCCCTAGAGCAGTACTTC.

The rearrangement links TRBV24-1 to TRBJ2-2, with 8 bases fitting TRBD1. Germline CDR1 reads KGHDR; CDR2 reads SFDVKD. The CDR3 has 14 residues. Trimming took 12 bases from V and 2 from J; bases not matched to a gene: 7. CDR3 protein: CAVRTGTNTGELFF. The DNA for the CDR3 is TGTGCCGTACGGACAGGGACTAACACCGGGGAGCTGTTTTTT.

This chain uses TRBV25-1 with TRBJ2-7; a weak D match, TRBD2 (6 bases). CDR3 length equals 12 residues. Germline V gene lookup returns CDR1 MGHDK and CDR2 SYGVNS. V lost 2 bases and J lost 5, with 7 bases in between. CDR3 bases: TGTGCCAGCAGTGAAGGGGGGAACGAGCAGTACTTC. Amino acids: CASSEGGNEQYF.

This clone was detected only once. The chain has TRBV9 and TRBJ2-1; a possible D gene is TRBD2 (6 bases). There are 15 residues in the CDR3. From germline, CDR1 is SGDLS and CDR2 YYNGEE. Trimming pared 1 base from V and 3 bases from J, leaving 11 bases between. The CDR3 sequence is CASSVQEGSYNEQFF. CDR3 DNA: TGTGCCAGCAGCGTACAGGAGGGGAGCTACAATGAGCAGTTCTTC.

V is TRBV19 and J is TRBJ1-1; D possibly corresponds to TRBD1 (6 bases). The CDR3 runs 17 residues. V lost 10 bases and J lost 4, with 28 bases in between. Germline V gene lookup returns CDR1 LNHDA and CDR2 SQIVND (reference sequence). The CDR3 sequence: CATRGGLGRGSSTEAFF. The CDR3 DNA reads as TGTGCCACACGGGGGGGGCTGGGCCGGGGGAGTAGCACTGAAGCTTTCTTT.

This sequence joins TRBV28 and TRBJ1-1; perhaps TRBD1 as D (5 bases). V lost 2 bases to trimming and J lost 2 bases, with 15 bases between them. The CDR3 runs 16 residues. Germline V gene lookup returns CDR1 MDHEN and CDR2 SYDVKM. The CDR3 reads CASSLRVGGLNTEAFF. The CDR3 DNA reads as TGTGCCAGCAGTTTAAGGGTGGGGGGACTTAACACTGAAGCTTTCTTT.

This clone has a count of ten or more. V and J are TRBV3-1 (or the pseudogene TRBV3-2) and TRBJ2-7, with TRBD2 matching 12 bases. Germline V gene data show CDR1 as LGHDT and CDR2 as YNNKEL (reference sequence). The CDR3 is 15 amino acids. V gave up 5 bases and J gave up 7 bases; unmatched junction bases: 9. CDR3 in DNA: TGTGCCAGCAGCACGACTAGCGGGAGAATAGGAGAGCAGTACTTC. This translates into CASSTTSGRIGEQYF.

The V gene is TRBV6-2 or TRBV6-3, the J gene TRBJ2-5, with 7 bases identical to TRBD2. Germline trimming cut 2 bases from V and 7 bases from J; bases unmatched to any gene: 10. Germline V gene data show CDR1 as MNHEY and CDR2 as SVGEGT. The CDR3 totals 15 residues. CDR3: CASSYTSVATVTQYF. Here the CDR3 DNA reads TGTGCCAGCAGTTACACTAGCGTCGCAACGGTGACCCAGTACTTC.

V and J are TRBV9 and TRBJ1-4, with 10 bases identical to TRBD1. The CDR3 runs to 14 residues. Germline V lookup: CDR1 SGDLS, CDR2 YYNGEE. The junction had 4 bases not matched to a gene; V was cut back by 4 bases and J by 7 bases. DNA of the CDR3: TGTGCCAGCAGCTCGGGACAGGGGAGTGAAAAACTGTTTTTT. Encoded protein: CASSSGQGSEKLFF.

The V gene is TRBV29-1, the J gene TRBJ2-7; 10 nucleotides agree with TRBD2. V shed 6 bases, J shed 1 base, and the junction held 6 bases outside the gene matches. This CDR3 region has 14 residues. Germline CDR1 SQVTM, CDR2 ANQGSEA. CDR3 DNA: TGCAGCGTCCTGAGGACTAGCGGTTCCTACGAGCAGTACTTC. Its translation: CSVLRTSGSYEQYF.

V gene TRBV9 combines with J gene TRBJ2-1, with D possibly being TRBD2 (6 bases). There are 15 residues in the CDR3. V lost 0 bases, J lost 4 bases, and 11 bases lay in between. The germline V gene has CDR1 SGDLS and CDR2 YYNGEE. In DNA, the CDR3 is TGTGCCAGCAGCGTAGAAGTGGGGGGTTACAATGAGCAGTTCTTC. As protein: CASSVEVGGYNEQFF.

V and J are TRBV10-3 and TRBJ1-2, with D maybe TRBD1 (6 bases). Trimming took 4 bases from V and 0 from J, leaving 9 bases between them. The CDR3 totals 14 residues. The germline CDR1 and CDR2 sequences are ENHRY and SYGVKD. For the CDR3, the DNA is TGTGCCATCAGTGCTACAGGGCCTAACTATGGCTACACCTTC. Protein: CAISATGPNYGYTF.

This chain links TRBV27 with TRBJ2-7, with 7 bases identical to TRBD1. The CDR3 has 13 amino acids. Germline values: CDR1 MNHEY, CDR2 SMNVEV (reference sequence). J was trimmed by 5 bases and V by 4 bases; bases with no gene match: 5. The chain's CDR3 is CASSSTGSHEQYF. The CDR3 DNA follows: TGTGCCAGCAGTTCGACAGGGTCCCACGAGCAGTACTTC.